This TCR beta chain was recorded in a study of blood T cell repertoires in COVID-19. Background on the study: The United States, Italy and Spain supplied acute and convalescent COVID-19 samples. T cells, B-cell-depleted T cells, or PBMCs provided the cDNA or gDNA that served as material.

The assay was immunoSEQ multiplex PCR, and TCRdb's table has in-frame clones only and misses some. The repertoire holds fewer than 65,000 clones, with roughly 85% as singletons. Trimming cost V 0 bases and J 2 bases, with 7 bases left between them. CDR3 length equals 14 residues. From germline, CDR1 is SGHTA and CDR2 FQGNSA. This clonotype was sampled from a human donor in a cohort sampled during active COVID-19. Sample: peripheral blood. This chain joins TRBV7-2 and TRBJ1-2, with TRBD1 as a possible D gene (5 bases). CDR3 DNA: TGTGCCAGCAGCTTAGCTCAGGGAAACTATGGCTACACCTTC. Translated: CASSLAQGNYGYTF.